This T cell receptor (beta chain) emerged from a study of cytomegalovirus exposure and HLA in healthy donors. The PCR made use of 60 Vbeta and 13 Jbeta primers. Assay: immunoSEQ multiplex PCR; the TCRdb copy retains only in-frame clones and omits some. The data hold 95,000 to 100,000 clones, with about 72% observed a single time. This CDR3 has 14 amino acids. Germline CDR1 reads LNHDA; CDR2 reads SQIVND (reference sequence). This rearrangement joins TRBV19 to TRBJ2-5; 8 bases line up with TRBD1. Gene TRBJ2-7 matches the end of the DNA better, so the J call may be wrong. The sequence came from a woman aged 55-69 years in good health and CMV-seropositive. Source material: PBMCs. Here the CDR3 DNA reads TGTGCCAGTAGTCCTTGGACAGGGTCAAACGAGCAGTACTTC. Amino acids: CASSPWTGSNEQYF.